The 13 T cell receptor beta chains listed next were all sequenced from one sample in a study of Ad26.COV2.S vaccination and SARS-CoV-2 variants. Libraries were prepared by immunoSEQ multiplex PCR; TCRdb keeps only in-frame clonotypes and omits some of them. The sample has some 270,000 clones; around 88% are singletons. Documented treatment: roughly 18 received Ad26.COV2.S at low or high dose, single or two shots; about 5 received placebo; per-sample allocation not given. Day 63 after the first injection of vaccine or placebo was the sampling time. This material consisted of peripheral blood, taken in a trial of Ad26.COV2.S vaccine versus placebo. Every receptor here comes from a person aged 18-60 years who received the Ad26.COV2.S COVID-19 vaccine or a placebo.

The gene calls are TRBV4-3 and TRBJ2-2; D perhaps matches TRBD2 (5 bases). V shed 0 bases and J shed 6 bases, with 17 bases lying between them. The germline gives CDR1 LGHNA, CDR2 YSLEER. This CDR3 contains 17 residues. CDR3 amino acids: CASSQDERAPEAGELFF. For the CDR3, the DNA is TGCGCCAGCAGCCAAGATGAGAGGGCCCCCGAGGCCGGGGAGCTGTTTTTT.

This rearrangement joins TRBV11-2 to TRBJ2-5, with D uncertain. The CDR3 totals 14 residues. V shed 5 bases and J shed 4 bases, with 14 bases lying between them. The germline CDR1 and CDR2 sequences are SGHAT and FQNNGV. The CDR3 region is CASSPQTSSETQYF. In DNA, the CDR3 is TGTGCCAGCAGCCCGCAGACATCTTCAGAGACCCAGTACTTC.

The CDR3 loop reads CASSRTASYEQYF. CDR3 sequence (DNA): TGTGCCAGCAGTAGGACAGCCTCCTACGAGCAGTACTTC. The V call is TRBV2, the J call TRBJ2-7, with a tentative D call TRBD1 (6 bases). V was shortened by 5 bases and J by 0 bases, with 8 bases between the two germline ends. There are 13 residues in the CDR3. Germline values: CDR1 SNHLY, CDR2 FYNNEI.

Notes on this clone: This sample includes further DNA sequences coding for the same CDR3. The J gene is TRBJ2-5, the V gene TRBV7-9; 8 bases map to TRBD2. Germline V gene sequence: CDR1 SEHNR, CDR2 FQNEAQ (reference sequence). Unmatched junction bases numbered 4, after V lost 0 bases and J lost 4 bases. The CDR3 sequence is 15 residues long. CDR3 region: CASSLASGSGETQYF. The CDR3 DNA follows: TGTGCCAGCAGCTTAGCCAGCGGGAGTGGAGAGACCCAGTACTTC.

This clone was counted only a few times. CDR3 sequence: CASNTGDSIQYF. CDR3 nucleotides: TGTGCCAGTAATACAGGGGACTCCATTCAGTACTTC. V gene TRBV19 combines with J gene TRBJ2-4, with D possibly TRBD1 on 7 matching bases. Per the germline V gene, CDR1 is LNHDA and CDR2 is SQIVND (reference sequence). The CDR3 length is 12 residues. V was trimmed by 7 bases and J by 9 bases, leaving 13 bases between them.

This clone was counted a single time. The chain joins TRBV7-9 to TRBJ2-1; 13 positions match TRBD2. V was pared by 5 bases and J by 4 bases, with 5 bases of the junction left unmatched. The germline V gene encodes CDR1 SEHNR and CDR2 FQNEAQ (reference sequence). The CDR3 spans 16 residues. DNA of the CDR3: TGTGCCAGCAGCCCTGGGACTAGCGGGATTTACAATGAGCAGTTCTTC. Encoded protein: CASSPGTSGIYNEQFF.

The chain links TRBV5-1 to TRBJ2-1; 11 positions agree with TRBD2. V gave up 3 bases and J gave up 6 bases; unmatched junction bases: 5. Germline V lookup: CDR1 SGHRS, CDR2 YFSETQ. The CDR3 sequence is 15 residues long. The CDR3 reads CASSSGTSGGNEQFF. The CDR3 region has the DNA TGCGCCAGCAGCTCCGGGACTAGCGGTGGCAATGAGCAGTTCTTC.

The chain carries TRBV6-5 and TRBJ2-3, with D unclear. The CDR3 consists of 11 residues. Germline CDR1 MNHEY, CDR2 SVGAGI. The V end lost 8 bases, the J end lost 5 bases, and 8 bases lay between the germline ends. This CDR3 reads CASLRLDTQYF. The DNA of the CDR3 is TGTGCCAGCCTCCGGTTAGATACGCAGTATTTT.

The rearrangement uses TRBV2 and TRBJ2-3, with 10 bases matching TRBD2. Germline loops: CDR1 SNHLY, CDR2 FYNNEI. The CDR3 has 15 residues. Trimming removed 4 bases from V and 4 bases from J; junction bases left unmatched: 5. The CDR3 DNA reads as TGTGCCAGCAGTGTAATAGCGGGAGGACCAGATACGCAGTATTTT. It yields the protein CASSVIAGGPDTQYF.

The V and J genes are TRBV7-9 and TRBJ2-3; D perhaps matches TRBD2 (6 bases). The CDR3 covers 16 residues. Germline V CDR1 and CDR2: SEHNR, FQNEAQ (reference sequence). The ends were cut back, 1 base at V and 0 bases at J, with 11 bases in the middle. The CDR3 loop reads CASSLGAGSSTDTQYF. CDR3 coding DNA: TGTGCCAGCAGCTTAGGGGCGGGGTCTAGCACAGATACGCAGTATTTT.

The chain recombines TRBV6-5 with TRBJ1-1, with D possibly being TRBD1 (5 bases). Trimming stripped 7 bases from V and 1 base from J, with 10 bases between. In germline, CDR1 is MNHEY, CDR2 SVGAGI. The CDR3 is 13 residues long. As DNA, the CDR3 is TGTGCCAGCAAAAGGGACCCGAACACTGAAGCTTTCTTT. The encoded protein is CASKRDPNTEAFF.

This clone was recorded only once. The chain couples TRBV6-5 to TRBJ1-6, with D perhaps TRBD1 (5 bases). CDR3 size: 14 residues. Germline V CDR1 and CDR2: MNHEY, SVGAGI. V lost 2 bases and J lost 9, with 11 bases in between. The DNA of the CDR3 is TGTGCCAGCAGTTACCGCGGGGGAGCTTCACCCCTCCACTTT. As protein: CASSYRGGASPLHF.

DNA of the CDR3: TGTGCCAGCAGCTATCTAGCGGGGGGCCGGTACGAGCAGTACTTC. Translated, it gives CASSYLAGGRYEQYF. V usage is TRBV7-9 and J usage is TRBJ2-7; 11 positions match TRBD2. The V segment lost 4 bases and the J segment 4 bases; nucleotides outside the gene matches: 6. CDR3 length: 15 amino acids. Germline CDR1 is SEHNR and CDR2 is FQNEAQ (reference sequence).